Described below is a single T cell receptor (beta chain) sequence and its context. PCR amplification relied on 60 Vbeta primers (plus 13 Jbeta primers). The data were produced by immunoSEQ multiplex PCR, yet TCRdb's version contains in-frame clones alone and is incomplete. In total, the table holds 190,000 or so clones. This entry is derived from a study of cytomegalovirus exposure and HLA in healthy donors. CDR1 and CDR2 from the germline V gene are SGHTA and FQGTGA. The CDR3 has 13 residues. The V gene lost 3 bases and the J gene lost 5 bases, with 10 bases spanning the gap. The sequencing input was PBMCs. This sequence joins TRBV7-3 and TRBJ2-5, with D possibly being TRBD2 (6 bases). The sequence was collected from a boy aged 5-17 years in good health and CMV-seronegative. The CDR3 nucleotides read TGTGCCAGCAGCTTGGGGGGTTTTGAGACCCAGTACTTC. It yields the protein CASSLGGFETQYF. Variable domain in full (rest from reference TRBV7-3 and TRBJ2-5): GAGVSQTPSNKVTEKGKYVELRCDPISGHTALYWYRQSLGQGPEFLIYFQGTGAADDSGLPNDRFFAVRPEGSVSTLKIQRTERGDSAVYLCASSLGGFETQYFGPGTRLLVL.